The clone carrying this TCR beta chain turned up a few times. Its target is not known. Assay: immunoSEQ multiplex PCR; the TCRdb copy retains only in-frame clones and omits some. This table has 550,000 to 700,000 clones, around 73% appearing once. The data were obtained in a study of shared clonotypes between healthy human individuals. Points from the study as a whole: Rarefaction showed sorted-subset sequencing was incomplete despite large depth. Generation probability values for non-shared clonotypes were lower than those for clonotypes shared by all four donors.

Sequenced: memory CD4+ T cells sorted from blood. Subset meaning: CD45RA-negative fraction. The receptor was derived from a woman in her 30s in good health.

CDR3 bases: TGTGCCAGCAGCCCAGGGACAGGCAACTATGGCTACACCTTC. Its translation is CASSPGTGNYGYTF. The chain joins TRBV2 to TRBJ1-2; the match to TRBD1 covers 8 bases. The germline V gene has CDR1 SNHLY and CDR2 FYNNEI. This CDR3 has 14 amino acids. J gave up 2 bases and V 6 bases, and 5 bases lay outside the gene matches. The full variable domain, rest sourced from reference TRBV2 and TRBJ1-2, is EPEVTQTPSHQVTQMGQEVILRCVPISNHLYFYWYRQILGQKVEFLVSFYNNEISEKSEIFDDQFSVERPDGSNFTLKIRSTKLEDSAMYFCASSPGTGNYGYTFGSGTRLTVV.